These 29 T cell receptor beta chains came from one sample sequenced in a study of post-analysis software for immune sequencing data (dated by TCRdb to the mid-2010s). What the authors observed across the whole study: Four or five TRBV segments, including TRBV5-6, TRBV5-1 and TRBV20-1, were significantly more frequent in patients than controls.

No antigen has been identified for these receptors. Receptors were amplified or captured by PCR. Sequencing took place on an Illumina HiSeq 2500. To reduce PCR and sequencing biases, unique molecular identifiers were built into the TCR beta cDNA libraries. The public reads were quality trimmed at Q25 with fastp and then assembled into clones with MiXCR by TCRdb, keeping productive beta chains. Each entry is one CDR3 protein sequence, shown with its most common DNA and genes. The table for this sample lists hundreds of thousands of distinct CDR3 sequences; roughly two fifths of them were counted only once. The top ten constitute under 2% of the sample. Sequenced sample: blood. The receptors come from a girl aged 5-17 years with multiple sclerosis.

This clonotype was counted at least ten times. The CDR3 coding sequence is TGTGCCAGCAGTTACTCCCTAAGGGCCTACGAGCAGTACTTC. Amino acids: CASSYSLRAYEQYF. The chain combines TRBV6-5 with TRBJ2-7; D unresolved. The CDR3 length is 14 residues. CDR1 and CDR2 from the germline V gene are MNHEY and SVGAGI. Trimming took 0 bases from V and 2 from J, leaving 8 bases between them.

CDR3 sequence: CAISESGAPWFF. CDR3 in DNA: TGTGCCATCAGTGAGTCGGGGGCCCCCTGGTTCTTC. The chain employs TRBV10-3 and TRBJ2-1; a weak D match, TRBD1 (6 bases). Trimming left V 0 bases short and J 15 bases short, with 12 bases between. Germline assignment: CDR1 ENHRY and CDR2 SYGVKD. The CDR3 spans 12 residues.

This clonotype was seen a handful of times. The chain has TRBV5-6 and TRBJ2-7; 9 bases are shared with TRBD1. The CDR3 runs 14 residues. Looked up from germline, CDR1 is SGHDT and CDR2 is YYEEEE. V lost 2 bases and J lost 12; bases outside the gene matches: 12. CDR3 region: CASSFRDRVPLRYF. The CDR3, as DNA: TGTGCCAGCAGCTTCCGGGACAGGGTCCCCCTTAGGTACTTC.

This chain joins TRBV12-3 or TRBV12-4 and TRBJ2-5; TRBD1 aligns across 10 bases. There are 17 residues in the CDR3. V lost 4 bases and J lost 11; bases outside the gene matches: 19. The CDR3 DNA sequence: TGTGCCAGCAGTTCTCCGGGACAGGGGTCTTCTACGAGGGAGCAGTACTTC. This encodes CASSSPGQGSSTREQYF.

The rearrangement uses TRBV12-3 or TRBV12-4 and TRBJ2-7; D is ambiguous. The CDR3 spans 14 residues. Trimming removed 5 bases from V and 4 bases from J, with 15 bases in between. The CDR3 coding sequence is TGTGCCAGCAGTCCGCCCTACTCAAATTACGAGCAGTACTTC. This codes for CASSPPYSNYEQYF.

Only a few counts were recorded for this clonotype. The chain uses TRBV12-3 or TRBV12-4 and TRBJ2-3, with D perhaps TRBD2 (6 bases). V shed 3 bases and J shed 4 bases, with 8 bases lying between them. The CDR3 sequence is 13 residues long. The CDR3 protein is CASSFSGADTQYF. CDR3 sequence (DNA): TGTGCCAGCAGTTTTAGCGGTGCAGATACGCAGTATTTT.

This clonotype was observed a handful of times. This chain connects TRBV9 to TRBJ1-1; no definite D call. The germline CDR1 and CDR2 sequences are SGDLS and YYNGEE. Between the trimmed V and J ends, which lost 0 bases and 0 bases, there was a span of 9 bases. The CDR3 has 15 residues. The CDR3 here is CASSVAFQMNTEAFF. CDR3 nucleotides: TGTGCCAGCAGCGTAGCTTTCCAGATGAACACTGAAGCTTTCTTT.

The chain combines TRBV24-1 with TRBJ2-2, with 8 bases fitting TRBD1. Losses at the gene ends were 9 bases for V and 6 bases for J; bases not matched to a gene: 5. The length of the CDR3 is 13 residues. CDR1 is KGHDR, CDR2 SFDVKD, per germline. This chain's CDR3 is CATGTGGPGELFF. CDR3 DNA: TGTGCCACCGGAACAGGGGGGCCCGGGGAGCTGTTTTTT.

The V call is TRBV29-1, the J call TRBJ1-2; 11 positions match TRBD1. V trimming: 7 bases; J trimming: 2 bases; junction bases outside the gene matches: 3. Germline-derived CDR1 and CDR2 are SQVTM and ANQGSEA. The CDR3 is made up of 13 amino acids. This CDR3 reads CSGWTGGNYGYTF. The CDR3 nucleotides read TGCAGCGGATGGACAGGGGGCAACTATGGCTACACCTTC.

The chain has TRBV29-1 and TRBJ2-1; D perhaps matches TRBD2 (6 bases). The length of the CDR3 is 13 residues. V gave up 3 bases and J gave up 4 bases, with 10 bases separating them. Per germline, CDR1 SQVTM and CDR2 ANQGSEA. CDR3 DNA sequence: TGCAGCGTTGATCGGGAGTCTTACAATGAGCAGTTCTTC. Translated, it gives CSVDRESYNEQFF.

The genes are TRBV6-6 and TRBJ1-5, with D perhaps matching TRBD1 (5 bases). Germline V gene sequence: CDR1 MNHNY, CDR2 SVGAGI (reference sequence). V was trimmed by 2 bases and J by 0 bases, leaving 14 bases between them. This CDR3 spans 17 amino acids. CDR3 sequence reads: CASSYRGRTYSNQPQHF. For the CDR3, the DNA is TGTGCCAGCAGTTACCGGGGGAGAACCTATAGCAATCAGCCCCAGCATTTT.

The chain employs TRBV12-3 or TRBV12-4 and TRBJ1-2; no clear D. The CDR3 length is 12 residues. V was trimmed by 3 bases and J by 7 bases, leaving 9 bases between them. The CDR3 nucleotides are TGTGCCAGCAGTTTGCTTTTGGGTGGCTACACCTTC. This translates into CASSLLLGGYTF.

The V call is TRBV6-6, the J call TRBJ2-2; D gene ambiguous. The length of the CDR3 is 16 residues. CDR1 MNHNY and CDR2 SVGAGI come from the germline V gene (reference sequence). V lost 2 bases and J lost 4, with 14 bases in between. In DNA, the CDR3 is TGTGCCAGCAGTTACAGCCGTCCTCCGAGCACCGGGGAGCTGTTTTTT. Amino acid sequence: CASSYSRPPSTGELFF.

Ten or more counts support this clonotype. The DNA for the CDR3 is TGTGCCAGCAGCTTGGCGGGGGTCAATGAGCAGTTCTTC. This encodes CASSLAGVNEQFF. The V call is TRBV5-6, the J call TRBJ2-1; D is perhaps TRBD2 (6 bases). Germline CDR1 reads SGHDT; CDR2 reads YYEEEE. The CDR3 runs 13 residues. V lost 0 bases to trimming and J lost 6 bases, with 7 bases between them.

The V and J genes are TRBV4-2 and TRBJ1-2, with TRBD1 as a possible D gene (6 bases). The CDR3 has 15 residues. Germline V gene sequence: CDR1 LGHNA, CDR2 YNFKEQ. V gave up 0 bases and J gave up 2 bases, with 10 bases separating them. For the CDR3, the DNA is TGTGCCAGCAGCCAAGAACGGACAGTCAACTATGGCTACACCTTC. Translation: CASSQERTVNYGYTF.

The rearrangement uses TRBV10-3 and TRBJ2-3; TRBD1 aligns across 9 bases. This CDR3 spans 15 amino acids. The ends lost 2 bases at V and 2 bases at J; junction bases unmatched: 2. Germline V gene sequence: CDR1 ENHRY, CDR2 SYGVKD. CDR3 coding DNA: TGTGCCATCAGTGAGGACAGGGGGGACACAGATACGCAGTATTTT. This sequence encodes CAISEDRGDTDTQYF.

This chain connects TRBV2 to TRBJ2-7, with 12 bases lining up with TRBD2. The CDR3 runs to 17 residues. With V trimmed by 7 bases and J by 2 bases, 12 bases remained unmatched. Germline CDR1 reads SNHLY; CDR2 reads FYNNEI. CDR3 region: CASTLSPSSGGAYEQYF. For the CDR3, the DNA is TGTGCCAGCACCCTGAGCCCGTCTAGCGGGGGGGCCTACGAGCAGTACTTC.

This chain joins TRBV5-1 and TRBJ1-2; possible D gene TRBD1, 5 bases. V dropped 7 bases and J dropped 1 base, with 17 bases sitting between them. The CDR3 runs 15 residues. The germline V gene has CDR1 SGHRS and CDR2 YFSETQ. In DNA, the CDR3 is TGCGCCAGCCGGACCTCGGGGACTCTTAACTATGGCTACACCTTC. Translating gives CASRTSGTLNYGYTF. Full variable domain (rest looked up from reference TRBV5-1 and TRBJ1-2): KAGVTQTPRYLIKTRGQQVTLSCSPISGHRSVSWYQQTPGQGLQFLFEYFSETQRNKGNFPGRFSGRQFSNSRSEMNVSTLELGDSALYLCASRTSGTLNYGYTFGSGTRLTVV.

This clonotype was counted between two and nine times. The rearrangement joins TRBV29-1 to TRBJ2-1, with 11 bases matching TRBD2. The CDR3 has 15 residues. V was clipped by 4 bases and J by 7 bases; unmatched bases: 9. Germline V gene data show CDR1 as SQVTM and CDR2 as ANQGSEA. Written as DNA, the CDR3 is TGCAGCGTTGGGGTACTAGCGGGAGAAAGAAATGAGCAGTTCTTC. Amino acids: CSVGVLAGERNEQFF.

Here the CDR3 DNA reads TGCGCCAGCAGCCAAGGGCCAGCGGGGGCCTTGAATGAGCAGTTCTTC. Its translation: CASSQGPAGALNEQFF. This chain connects TRBV4-1 to TRBJ2-1; TRBD2 aligns across 8 bases. The germline V gene has CDR1 MGHRA and CDR2 YSYEKL. V was pared by 1 base and J by 7 bases, with 9 bases of the junction left unmatched. CDR3 size: 16 residues.

This clonotype turned up a few times. This chain joins TRBV12-3 or TRBV12-4 and TRBJ2-7, with 7 nucleotides matching TRBD2. The CDR3 loop spans 14 amino acids. The V segment lost 7 bases and the J segment 5 bases; nucleotides outside the gene matches: 11. CDR3 residues: CASTSPRLAHEQYF. DNA of the CDR3: TGTGCCAGCACAAGTCCGAGACTAGCACACGAGCAGTACTTC.

The rearrangement uses TRBV28 and TRBJ2-3; perhaps D is TRBD1 or TRBD2 (5 bases each). This CDR3 contains 15 residues. The ends were cut back, 5 bases at V and 4 bases at J, with 16 bases in the middle. Germline CDR1 MDHEN, CDR2 SYDVKM. CDR3 protein: CASSGAERRADTQYF. The CDR3 coding sequence is TGTGCCAGCAGTGGGGCAGAACGGCGGGCAGATACGCAGTATTTT.

This clonotype was seen a single time. The CDR3 is CASCCGGARVPFNYGYTF. Here the CDR3 DNA reads TGTGCCAGCTGCTGCGGGGGGGCACGAGTCCCTTTTAACTATGGCTACACCTTC. The gene calls are TRBV12-3 or TRBV12-4 and TRBJ1-2; the D gene is possibly TRBD1 (6 bases). This CDR3 spans 18 amino acids. Trimming removed 8 bases at V and 1 base at J, with 26 bases between.

The chain links TRBV5-1 to TRBJ2-7, with TRBD2 matching 8 bases. V shed 6 bases and J 6 bases; nucleotides not matched to a gene: 14. The CDR3 contains 15 residues. CDR1 SGHRS and CDR2 YFSETQ come from the germline V gene. CDR3 DNA: TGCGCCAGCAATCAAATGGCGGGAGGACGTGGCGAGCAGTACTTC. It codes for CASNQMAGGRGEQYF.

This clonotype was found a few times. V gene TRBV5-1 combines with J gene TRBJ2-3; D is undetermined. Between the trimmed V and J ends, which lost 6 bases and 6 bases, there was a span of 23 bases. CDR3 length equals 16 residues. CDR1 is SGHRS, CDR2 YFSETQ, per germline. The CDR3 loop is CASMLSAITRSDTQYF. CDR3 in DNA: TGCGCCAGCATGTTGTCGGCTATTACACGTTCTGATACGCAGTATTTT. Looking up the rest from reference TRBV5-1 and TRBJ2-3 gives the full variable domain: KAGVTQTPRYLIKTRGQQVTLSCSPISGHRSVSWYQQTPGQGLQFLFEYFSETQRNKGNFPGRFSGRQFSNSRSEMNVSTLELGDSALYLCASMLSAITRSDTQYFGPGTRLTVL.

The V gene is TRBV11-2, the J gene TRBJ2-1, with D perhaps matching TRBD1 (6 bases). Germline V gene sequence: CDR1 SGHAT, CDR2 FQNNGV. The CDR3 length is 14 residues. The germline V and J ends were trimmed by 5 bases and 12 bases, with 20 bases remaining between them. The CDR3 nucleotides read TGTGCCAGCAGCCTACCTGTGGGAAGCAGGGGGCAGTTCTTC. The encoded protein is CASSLPVGSRGQFF.

This clonotype appeared a single time. The chain links TRBV4-1 to TRBJ2-3; 8 bases match TRBD2. The CDR3 has 14 residues. V shed 6 bases and J 1 base; nucleotides not matched to a gene: 3. Germline CDR1 MGHRA, CDR2 YSYEKL. Here the CDR3 DNA reads TGCGCCAGCAGGCCAGCGGGGGGCACAGATACGCAGTATTTT. Translation gives CASRPAGGTDTQYF.

Comments on this clonotype: Sequence at one end of the junction differs from germline and may be a read error. The chain carries TRBV6-1 and TRBJ2-2; TRBD1 agrees at 7 bases. The germline CDR1 and CDR2 sequences are MNHNS and SASEGT. The CDR3 extends over 16 amino acids. CDR3 loop: CASSEAGQPRTGERFF. Written as DNA, the CDR3 is TGTGCCAGCAGTGAAGCGGGACAGCCGCGGACCGGGGAGCGGTTTTTT.

This clonotype has more than one count but fewer than ten. This chain uses TRBV6-6 with TRBJ2-1; 12 bases match TRBD2. Losses at the gene ends were 2 bases for V and 7 bases for J; bases not matched to a gene: 3. The CDR3 is 15 amino acids. From germline, CDR1 is MNHNY and CDR2 SVGAGI (reference sequence). CDR3 sequence reads: CASSYAGTSGNEQFF. The CDR3, as DNA: TGTGCCAGCAGTTACGCCGGGACTAGCGGGAATGAGCAGTTCTTC.